This T cell receptor beta chain came from a study of T cells after yellow fever vaccination. This CDR3 contains 15 residues. V gave up 1 base and J gave up 6 bases; unmatched junction bases: 6. Germline assignment: CDR1 SGHAT and CDR2 FQNNGV. With regard to this clonotype: Its cognate antigen is unknown.

It was through 5'RACE template switching that TCR cDNA was made, with a universal primer site and UMIs added. One entry per CDR3 protein results from TCRdb running MiXCR on the 5' RACE reads. The table records 100,000 to 150,000 distinct CDR3 sequences, approximately 9% of them present only once. General study findings and limits: A small proportion of clonotypes was detected in both the CD4 and CD8 compartments. Post-booster samples contained most primary-vaccination clones (more than 95% CD4, around 90% CD8).

This receptor was taken from a man between 18 and 35 years old who received the YFV17D yellow fever vaccine. The chain uses TRBV11-2 and TRBJ2-3; TRBD1 matches 8 bases. This specimen consisted of CD8+ T cells sorted from PBMCs, obtained on the day of the yellow fever booster vaccination. In DNA form, the CDR3 reads TGTGCCAGCAGCTTAGTCGCAGGGGGCTCCGATACGCAGTATTTT. Translating it yields CASSLVAGGSDTQYF. The full variable domain, rest sourced from reference TRBV11-2 and TRBJ2-3, is EAGVAQSPRYKIIEKRQSVAFWCNPISGHATLYWYQQILGQGPKLLIQFQNNGVVDDSQLPKDRFSAERLKGVDSTLKIQPAKLEDSAVYLCASSLVAGGSDTQYFGPGTRLTVL.